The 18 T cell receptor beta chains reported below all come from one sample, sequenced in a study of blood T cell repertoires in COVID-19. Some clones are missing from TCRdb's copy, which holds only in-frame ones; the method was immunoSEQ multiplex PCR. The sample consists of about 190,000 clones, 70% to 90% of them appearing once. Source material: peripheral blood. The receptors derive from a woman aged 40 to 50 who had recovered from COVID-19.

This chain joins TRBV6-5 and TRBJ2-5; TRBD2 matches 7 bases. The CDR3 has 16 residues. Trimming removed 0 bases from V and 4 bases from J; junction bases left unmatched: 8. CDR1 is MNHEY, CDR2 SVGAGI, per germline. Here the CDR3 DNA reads TGTGCCAGCAGTTACTCAGGAAATGGCGGGGGAGAGACCCAGTACTTC. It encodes CASSYSGNGGGETQYF.

Here the CDR3 DNA reads TGTGCCAGCAGCTCGACTGAGGACAGTTTTGAAGCTTTCTTT. Translated: CASSSTEDSFEAFF. The gene calls are TRBV5-6 and TRBJ1-1; tentatively, D is TRBD1 (6 bases). The CDR3 length is 14 residues. Germline values: CDR1 SGHDT, CDR2 YYEEEE. Trimming removed 3 bases at V and 7 bases at J, with 16 bases between.

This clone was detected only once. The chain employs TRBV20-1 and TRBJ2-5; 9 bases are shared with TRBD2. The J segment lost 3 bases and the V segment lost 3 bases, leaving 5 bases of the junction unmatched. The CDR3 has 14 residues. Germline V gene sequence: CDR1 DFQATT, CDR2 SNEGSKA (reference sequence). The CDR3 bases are TGCAGTGCTAGTGCGGGAGGGCCCAAAGAGACCCAGTACTTC. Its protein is CSASAGGPKETQYF.

The CDR3 spells CASSHGTGEIAKNIQYF. Here the CDR3 DNA reads TGTGCCAGCAGCCACGGGACAGGGGAGATAGCCAAAAACATTCAGTACTTC. J is TRBJ2-4 and V is TRBV4-2, with TRBD1 matching over 10 bases. Germline CDR1 and CDR2: LGHNA and YNFKEQ. This CDR3 spans 17 amino acids. Losses at the gene ends were 3 bases for V and 0 bases for J; bases not matched to a gene: 5.

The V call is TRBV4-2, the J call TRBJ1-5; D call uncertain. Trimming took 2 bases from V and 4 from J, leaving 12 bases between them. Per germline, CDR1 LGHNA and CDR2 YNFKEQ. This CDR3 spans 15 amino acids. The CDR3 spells CASSQRPEGNQPQHF. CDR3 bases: TGTGCCAGCAGCCAACGCCCTGAGGGAAATCAGCCCCAGCATTTT.

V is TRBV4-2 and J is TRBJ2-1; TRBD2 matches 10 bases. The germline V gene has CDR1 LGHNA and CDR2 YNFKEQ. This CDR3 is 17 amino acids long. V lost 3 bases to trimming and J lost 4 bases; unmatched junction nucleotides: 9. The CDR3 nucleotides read TGTGCCAGCAGCCACTACTCCGGACTAGCGGATTACAATGAGCAGTTCTTC. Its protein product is CASSHYSGLADYNEQFF.

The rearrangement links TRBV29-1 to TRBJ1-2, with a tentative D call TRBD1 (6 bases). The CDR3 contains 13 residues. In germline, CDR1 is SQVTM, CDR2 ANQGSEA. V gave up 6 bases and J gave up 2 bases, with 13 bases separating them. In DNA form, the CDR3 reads TGCAGCGTCATGGAGGGGGGGAACTATGGCTACACCTTC. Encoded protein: CSVMEGGNYGYTF.

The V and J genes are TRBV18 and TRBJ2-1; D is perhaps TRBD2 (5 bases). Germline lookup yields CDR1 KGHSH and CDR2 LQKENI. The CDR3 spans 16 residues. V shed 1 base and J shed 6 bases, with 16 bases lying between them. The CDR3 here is CASSPRASTEGNEQFF. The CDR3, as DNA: TGTGCCAGCTCACCACGGGCTAGCACCGAGGGCAATGAGCAGTTCTTC.

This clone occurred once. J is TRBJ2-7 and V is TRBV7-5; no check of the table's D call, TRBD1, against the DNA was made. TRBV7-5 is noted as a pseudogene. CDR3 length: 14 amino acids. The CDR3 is CVRSYWAFSYEQYF. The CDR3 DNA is TGTGTCAGAAGCTATTGGGCTTTCTCCTACGAGCAGTACTTC.

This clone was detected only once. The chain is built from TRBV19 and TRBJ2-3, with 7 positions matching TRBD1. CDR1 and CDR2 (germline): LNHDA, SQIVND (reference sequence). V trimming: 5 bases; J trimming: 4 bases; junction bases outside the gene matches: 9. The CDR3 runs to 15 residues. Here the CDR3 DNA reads TGTGCCAGTAGTCCAGGGGGAGTCTTAGCAGATACGCAGTATTTT. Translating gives CASSPGGVLADTQYF. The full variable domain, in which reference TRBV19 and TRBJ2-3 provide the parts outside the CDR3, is DGGITQSPKYLFRKEGQNVTLSCEQNLNHDAMYWYRQDPGQGLRLIYYSQIVNDFQKGDIAEGYSVSREKKESFPLTVTSAQKNPTAFYLCASSPGGVLADTQYFGPGTRLTVL.

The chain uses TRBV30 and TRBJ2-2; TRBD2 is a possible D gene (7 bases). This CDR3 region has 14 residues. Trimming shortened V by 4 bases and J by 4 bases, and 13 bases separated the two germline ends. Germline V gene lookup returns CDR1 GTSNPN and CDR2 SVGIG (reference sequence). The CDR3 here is CAWNRGAGTGELFF. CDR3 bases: TGTGCCTGGAACCGGGGGGCGGGCACCGGGGAGCTGTTTTTT.

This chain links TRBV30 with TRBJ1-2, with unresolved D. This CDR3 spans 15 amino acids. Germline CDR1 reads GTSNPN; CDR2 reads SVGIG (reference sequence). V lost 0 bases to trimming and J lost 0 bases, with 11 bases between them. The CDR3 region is CAWSVRPLSNYGYTF. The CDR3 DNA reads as TGTGCCTGGAGTGTACGTCCCCTATCTAACTATGGCTACACCTTC. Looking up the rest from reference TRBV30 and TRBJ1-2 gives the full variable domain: SQTIHQWPATLVQPVGSPLSLECTVEGTSNPNLYWYRQAAGRGLQLLFYSVGIGQISSEVPQNLSASRPQDRQFILSSKKLLLSDSGFYLCAWSVRPLSNYGYTFGSGTRLTVV.

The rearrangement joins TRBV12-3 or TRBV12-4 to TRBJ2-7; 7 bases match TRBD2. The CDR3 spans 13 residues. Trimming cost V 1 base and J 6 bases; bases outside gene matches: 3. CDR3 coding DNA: TGTGCCAGCAGTTTAGGGACTAGGGCCGAGCAGTACTTC. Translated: CASSLGTRAEQYF.

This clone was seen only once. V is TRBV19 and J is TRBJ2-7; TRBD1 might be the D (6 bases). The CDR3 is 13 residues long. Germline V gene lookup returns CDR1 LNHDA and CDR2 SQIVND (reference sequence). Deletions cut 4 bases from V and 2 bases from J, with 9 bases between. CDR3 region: CASSTQGAYEQYF. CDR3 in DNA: TGTGCCAGTAGTACACAGGGTGCCTACGAGCAGTACTTC.

CDR3 DNA sequence: TGTGCCAGCAGTTACTCTGTCGGTACTGGAAACACCATATATTTT. Protein sequence: CASSYSVGTGNTIYF. The gene calls are TRBV6-5 and TRBJ1-3; D ambiguous. This CDR3 contains 15 residues. In germline, CDR1 is MNHEY, CDR2 SVGAGI. Trimming stripped 0 bases from V and 2 bases from J, with 8 bases between.

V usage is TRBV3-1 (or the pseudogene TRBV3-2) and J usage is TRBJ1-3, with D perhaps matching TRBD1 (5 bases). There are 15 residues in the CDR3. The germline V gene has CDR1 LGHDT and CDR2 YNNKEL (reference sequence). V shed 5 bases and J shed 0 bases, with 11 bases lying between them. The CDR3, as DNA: TGTGCCAGCAGCGATGGGGGGGGCTCTGGAAACACCATATATTTT. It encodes CASSDGGGSGNTIYF.

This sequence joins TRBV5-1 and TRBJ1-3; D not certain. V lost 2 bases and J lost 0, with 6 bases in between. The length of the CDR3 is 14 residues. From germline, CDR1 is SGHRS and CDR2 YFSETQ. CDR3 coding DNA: TGCGCCAGCAGCTTTGGCCCCTCTGGAAACACCATATATTTT. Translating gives CASSFGPSGNTIYF.

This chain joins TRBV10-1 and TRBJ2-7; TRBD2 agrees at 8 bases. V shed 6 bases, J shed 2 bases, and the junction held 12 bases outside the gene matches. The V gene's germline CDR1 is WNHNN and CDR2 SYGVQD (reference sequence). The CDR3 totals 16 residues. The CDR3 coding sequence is TGCGCCAGCAGCCAAAAGACTAGCGAGGAGGCCTACGAGCAGTACTTC. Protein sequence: CASSQKTSEEAYEQYF.